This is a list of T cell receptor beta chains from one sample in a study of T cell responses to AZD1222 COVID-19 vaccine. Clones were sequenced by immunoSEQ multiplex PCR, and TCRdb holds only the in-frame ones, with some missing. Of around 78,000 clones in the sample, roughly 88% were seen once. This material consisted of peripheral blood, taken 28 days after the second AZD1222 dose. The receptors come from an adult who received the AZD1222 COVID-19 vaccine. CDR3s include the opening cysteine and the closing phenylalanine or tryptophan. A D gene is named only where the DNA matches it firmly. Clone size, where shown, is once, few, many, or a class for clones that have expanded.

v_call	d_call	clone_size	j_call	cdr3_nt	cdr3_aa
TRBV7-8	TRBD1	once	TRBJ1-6	TGTGCCAGCAGCCAGGGGGTTCCCCTCCACTTT	CASSQGVPLHF
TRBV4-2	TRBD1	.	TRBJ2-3	TGTGCCAGCAGCCAAGCCTACATGCCGGGACAGATGAGAGATACGCAGTATTTT	CASSQAYMPGQMRDTQYF
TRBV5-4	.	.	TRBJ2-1	TGTGCCAGCAACCTTAACAATGAGCAGTTCTTC	CASNLNNEQFF
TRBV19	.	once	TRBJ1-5	TGTGCCAGTAGTCCCACGGGGGCCGATAGCAATCAGCCCCAGCATTTT	CASSPTGADSNQPQHF
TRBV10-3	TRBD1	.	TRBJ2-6	TGTGCCATCAATGACAGGGTGGGTTCTGGGGCCAACGTCCTGACTTTC	CAINDRVGSGANVLTF
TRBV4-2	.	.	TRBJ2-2	TGTGCCGGAGGCTCCGCGAACACCGGGGAGCTGTTTTTT	CAGGSANTGELFF
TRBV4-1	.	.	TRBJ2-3	TGCGCCAGCAGCCAAGGCCTTTATTCTAGTACGCAGTATTTT	CASSQGLYSSTQYF
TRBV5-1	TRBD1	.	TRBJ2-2	TGCGCCAGCAGCTTAGACAGGGTCGCCGGGGAGCTGTTTTTT	CASSLDRVAGELFF
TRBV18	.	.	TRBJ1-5	TGTGCCAGCTCAGAGGACAGAGATCAGCCCCAGCATTTT	CASSEDRDQPQHF
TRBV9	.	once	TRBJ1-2	TGTGCCAGCAGCGTAGGAGAAAAGGGAAGTGGCTACACCTTC	CASSVGEKGSGYTF
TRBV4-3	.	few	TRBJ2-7	TGCGCCAGCAGCTACAACGTAAACAGAGAAACACTCTACGAGCAGTACTTC	CASSYNVNRETLYEQYF
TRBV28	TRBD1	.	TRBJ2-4	TGTGCCAGCAGTGGGACAGGGGGTAAAAACATTCAGTACTTC	CASSGTGGKNIQYF
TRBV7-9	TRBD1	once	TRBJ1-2	TGTGCCAGCAGCTCGACAGGGGTTAGCTATGGCTACACCTTC	CASSSTGVSYGYTF
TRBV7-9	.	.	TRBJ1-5	TGTGCCAGCAGCTCCGGCGGGGTACAGCCCCAGCATTTT	CASSSGGVQPQHF
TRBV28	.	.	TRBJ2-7	TGTGCCAGCAGCTTTAAGGCCGAGCAGTACTTC	CASSFKAEQYF
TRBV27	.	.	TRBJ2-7	TGTGCCAGCAGTACCGCCTACGAGCAGTACTTC	CASSTAYEQYF
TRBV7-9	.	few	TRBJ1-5	TGTGCCAGCAGCCAAGGGACTTTCCGGGATCAGCCCCAGCATTTT	CASSQGTFRDQPQHF
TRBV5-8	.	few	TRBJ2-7	TGTGCCAGCATGCACTACGAGCAGTACTTC	CASMHYEQYF
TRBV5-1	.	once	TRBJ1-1	TGCGCCAGCAGCTCCGAGAATGGGAACACTGAAGCTTTCTTT	CASSSENGNTEAFF
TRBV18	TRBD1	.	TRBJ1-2	TGTGCCAGCTCACCAGAAAGGACAGGGAGGGTCTATGGCTACACCTTC	CASSPERTGRVYGYTF
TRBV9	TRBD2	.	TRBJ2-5	TGTGCCAGCAGCGGGGGACTACAAGAGACCCAGTACTTC	CASSGGLQETQYF
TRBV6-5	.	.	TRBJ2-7	TGTGCCAGCAGTTCCACAGGGCCCCCGGCGACCTACGAGCAGTACTTC	CASSSTGPPATYEQYF